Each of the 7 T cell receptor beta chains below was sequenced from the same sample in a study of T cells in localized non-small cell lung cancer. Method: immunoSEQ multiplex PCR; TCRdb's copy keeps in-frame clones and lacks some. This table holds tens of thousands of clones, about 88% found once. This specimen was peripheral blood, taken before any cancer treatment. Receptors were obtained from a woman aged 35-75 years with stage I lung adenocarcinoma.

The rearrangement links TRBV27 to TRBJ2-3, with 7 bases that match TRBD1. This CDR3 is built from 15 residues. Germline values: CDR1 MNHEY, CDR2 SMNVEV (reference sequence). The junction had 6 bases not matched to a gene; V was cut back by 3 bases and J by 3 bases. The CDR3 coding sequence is TGTGCCAGCAGTTTTCTGACAGGGCGGACAGATACGCAGTATTTT. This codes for CASSFLTGRTDTQYF.

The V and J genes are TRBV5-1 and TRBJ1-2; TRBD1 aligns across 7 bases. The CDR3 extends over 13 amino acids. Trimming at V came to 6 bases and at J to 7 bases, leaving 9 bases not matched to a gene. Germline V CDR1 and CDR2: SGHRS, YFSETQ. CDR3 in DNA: TGCGCCAGCAACGACCGGGACAGCTCTGGCTACACCTTC. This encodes CASNDRDSSGYTF.

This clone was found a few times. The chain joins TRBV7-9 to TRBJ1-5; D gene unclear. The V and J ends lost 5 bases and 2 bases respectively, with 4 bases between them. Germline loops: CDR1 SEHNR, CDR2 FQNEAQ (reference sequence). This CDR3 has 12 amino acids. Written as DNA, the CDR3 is TGTGCCAGCAGCGGGGGCAATCAGCCCCAGCATTTT. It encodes CASSGGNQPQHF.

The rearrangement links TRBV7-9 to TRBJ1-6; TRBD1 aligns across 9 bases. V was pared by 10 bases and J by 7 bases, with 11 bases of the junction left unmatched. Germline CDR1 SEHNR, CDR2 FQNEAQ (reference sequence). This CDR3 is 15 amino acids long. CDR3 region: CATEDRGVGNSPLHF. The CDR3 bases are TGTGCCACCGAGGACAGGGGAGTGGGAAATTCACCCCTCCACTTT.

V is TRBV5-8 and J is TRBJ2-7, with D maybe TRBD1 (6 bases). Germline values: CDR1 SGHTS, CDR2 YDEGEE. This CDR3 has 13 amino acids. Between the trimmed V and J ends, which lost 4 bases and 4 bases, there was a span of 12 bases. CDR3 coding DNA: TGTGCCAGCAGCCGGGTCAGGGGATACGAGCAGTACTTC. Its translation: CASSRVRGYEQYF. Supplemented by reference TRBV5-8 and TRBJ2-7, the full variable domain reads EAGVTQSPTHLIKTRGQQATLRCSPISGHTSVYWYQQALGLGLQFLLWYDEGEERNRGNFPPRFSGRQFPNYSSELNVNALELEDSALYLCASSRVRGYEQYFGPGTRLTVT.

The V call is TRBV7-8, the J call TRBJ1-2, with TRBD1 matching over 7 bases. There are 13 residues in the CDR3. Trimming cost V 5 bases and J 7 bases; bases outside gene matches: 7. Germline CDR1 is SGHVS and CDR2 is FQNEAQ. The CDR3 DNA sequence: TGTGCCAGCAGCCTCGACAGGGAAGGTGGCTACACCTTC. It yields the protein CASSLDREGGYTF.

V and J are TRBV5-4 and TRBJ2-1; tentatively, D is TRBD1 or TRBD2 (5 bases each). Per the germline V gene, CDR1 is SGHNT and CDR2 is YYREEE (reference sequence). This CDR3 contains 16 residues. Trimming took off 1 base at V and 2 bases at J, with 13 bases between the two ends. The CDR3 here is CASSLLGRGAYNEQFF. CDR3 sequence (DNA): TGTGCCAGCAGCTTGCTCGGCAGAGGGGCCTACAATGAGCAGTTCTTC.